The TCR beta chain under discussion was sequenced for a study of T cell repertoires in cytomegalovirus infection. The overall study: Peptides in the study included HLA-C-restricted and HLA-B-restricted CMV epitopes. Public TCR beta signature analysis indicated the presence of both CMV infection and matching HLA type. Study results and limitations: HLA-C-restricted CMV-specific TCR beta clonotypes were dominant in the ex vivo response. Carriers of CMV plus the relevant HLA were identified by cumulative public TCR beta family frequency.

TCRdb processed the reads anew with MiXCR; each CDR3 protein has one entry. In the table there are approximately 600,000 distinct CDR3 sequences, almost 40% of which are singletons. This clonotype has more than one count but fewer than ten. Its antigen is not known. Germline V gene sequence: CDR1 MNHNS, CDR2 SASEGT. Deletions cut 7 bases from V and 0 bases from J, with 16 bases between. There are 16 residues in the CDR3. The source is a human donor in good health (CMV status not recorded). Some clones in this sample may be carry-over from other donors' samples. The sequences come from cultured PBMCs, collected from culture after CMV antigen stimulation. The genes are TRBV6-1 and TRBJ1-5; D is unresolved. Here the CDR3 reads CASMGRIHYSNQPQHF. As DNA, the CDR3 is TGTGCCAGCATGGGAAGGATACATTATAGCAATCAGCCCCAGCATTTT.